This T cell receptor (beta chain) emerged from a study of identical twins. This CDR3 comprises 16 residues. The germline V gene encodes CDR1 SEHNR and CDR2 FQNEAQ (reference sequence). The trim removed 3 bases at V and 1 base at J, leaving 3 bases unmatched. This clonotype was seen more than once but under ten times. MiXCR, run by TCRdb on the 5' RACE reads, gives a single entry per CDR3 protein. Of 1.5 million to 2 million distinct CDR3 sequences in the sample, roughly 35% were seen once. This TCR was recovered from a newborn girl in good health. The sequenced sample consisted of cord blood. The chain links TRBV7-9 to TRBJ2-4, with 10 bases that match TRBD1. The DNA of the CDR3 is TGTGCCAGCAGCTTGACGGGACAGGGGGCCAAAAACATTCAGTACTTC. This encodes CASSLTGQGAKNIQYF.